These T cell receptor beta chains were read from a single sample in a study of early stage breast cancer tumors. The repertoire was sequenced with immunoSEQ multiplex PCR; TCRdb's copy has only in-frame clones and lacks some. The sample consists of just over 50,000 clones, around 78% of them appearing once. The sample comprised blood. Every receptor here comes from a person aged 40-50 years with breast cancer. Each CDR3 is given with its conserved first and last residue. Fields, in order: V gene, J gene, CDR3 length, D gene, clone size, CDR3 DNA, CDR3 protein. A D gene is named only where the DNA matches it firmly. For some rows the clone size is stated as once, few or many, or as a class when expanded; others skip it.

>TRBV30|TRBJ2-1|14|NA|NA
NA
CAFGPGTSGRAGFF
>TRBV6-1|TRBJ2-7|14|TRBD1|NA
TGTGCCAGCACCAGGGGGACGGACGCCTACGAGCAGTACTTC
CASTRGTDAYEQYF
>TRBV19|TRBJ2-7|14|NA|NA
TGTGCCAGTAGTAATCAGCCGACAACCTACGAGCAGTACTTC
CASSNQPTTYEQYF
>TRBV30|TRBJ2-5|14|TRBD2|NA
TGTGCCTGGAGTAGACTAGCGGGAGCGGGGACCCAGTACTTC
CAWSRLAGAGTQYF
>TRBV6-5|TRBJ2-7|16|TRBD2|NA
TGTGCCAGCAGTTACGCGCTAGCGGAAGGGGCCTACGAGCAGTACTTC
CASSYALAEGAYEQYF
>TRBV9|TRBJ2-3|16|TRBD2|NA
TGTGCCAGCAGCCCCATGACTAGCGGGACGACAGATACGCAGTATTTT
CASSPMTSGTTDTQYF
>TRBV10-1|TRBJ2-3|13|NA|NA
TGCGCCAGCAGTGGGGCCAGACCAGATACGCAGTATTTT
CASSGARPDTQYF
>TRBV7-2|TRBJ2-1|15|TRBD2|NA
TGTGCCAGCACCGGACTAGCGGGAAAATACAATGAGCAGTTCTTC
CASTGLAGKYNEQFF
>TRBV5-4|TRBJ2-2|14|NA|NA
TGTGCCAGCAGCCAACCAGGGGTTCCCGGGGAGCTGTTTTTT
CASSQPGVPGELFF
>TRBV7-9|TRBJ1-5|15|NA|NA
TGTGCCAGCAGCTTAACCGGGTCCCTAAATCAGCCCCAGCATTTT
CASSLTGSLNQPQHF
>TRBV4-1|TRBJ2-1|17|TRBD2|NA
TGCGCCAGCAGCCAGTCCGCTCTAGCGGCCTCCTACAATGAGCAGTTCTTC
CASSQSALAASYNEQFF
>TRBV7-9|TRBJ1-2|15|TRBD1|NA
TGTGCCAGCAGCTTGGGGGACAGGATAGCCTATGGCTACACCTTC
CASSLGDRIAYGYTF
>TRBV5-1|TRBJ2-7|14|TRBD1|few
TGCGCCAGCAGCTGGACAGGGGGCATGAACGAGCAGTACTTC
CASSWTGGMNEQYF
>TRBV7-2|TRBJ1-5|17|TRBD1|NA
TGTGCCAGCAGCTCGACAGGGGGGTTGTCGAGCAATCAGCCCCAGCATTTT
CASSSTGGLSSNQPQHF
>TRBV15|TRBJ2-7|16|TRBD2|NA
TGTGCCACCAGCAGACGGCCAGCGGGGGGTGTCTTCGAGCAGTACTTC
CATSRRPAGGVFEQYF
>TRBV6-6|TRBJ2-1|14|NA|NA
TGTGCCAGCCAAAGAGGAATATCGGCCAATGAGCAGTTCTTC
CASQRGISANEQFF
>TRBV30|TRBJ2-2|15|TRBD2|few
TGTGCCTGCCGGGGACTAGCGGGAGCGGGCGGGGAGCTGTTTTTT
CACRGLAGAGGELFF
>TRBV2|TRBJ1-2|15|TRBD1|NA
TGTGCCAGCAGTGAAGCGGGACAGGGTAACTATGGCTACACCTTC
CASSEAGQGNYGYTF
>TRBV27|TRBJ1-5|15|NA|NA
TGTGCCAGCAGTTTATCGAGGGCCAACCGGTGGCCCCAGCATTTT
CASSLSRANRWPQHF
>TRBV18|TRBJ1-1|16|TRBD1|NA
TGTGCCAGCTCACCACCGGGCAGGGGGGAGTATATCGGGGCTTTCTTT
CASSPPGRGEYIGAFF
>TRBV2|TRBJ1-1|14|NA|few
TGTGCCAGCAGTGTAGCACTATTGAACACTGAAGCTTTCTTT
CASSVALLNTEAFF
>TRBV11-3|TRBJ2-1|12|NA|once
TGTGCCAGCAGCCGCCGGGAGTATGAGCAGTTCTTC
CASSRREYEQFF
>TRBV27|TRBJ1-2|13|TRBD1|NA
TGTGCCAGCCGGGGACAGGGGGCGGGGGGCTACACCTTC
CASRGQGAGGYTF
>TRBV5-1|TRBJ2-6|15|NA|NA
TGCGCCAGCAGCTCTCAGGGCGTTGGGGCCAACGTCCTGACTTTC
CASSSQGVGANVLTF
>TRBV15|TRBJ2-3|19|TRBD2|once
TGTGCCACCAGCAGAGATCGGCCGGCGGGACTACTAAGCACAGATACGCAGTATTTT
CATSRDRPAGLLSTDTQYF
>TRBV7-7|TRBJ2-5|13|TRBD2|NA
TGTGCTAGCGGTCAAGCGGGACAAGAGACCCAGTACTTC
CASGQAGQETQYF
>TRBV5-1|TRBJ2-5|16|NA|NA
TGCGCCAGCAGCTTGGCCCCCGGACTGCTCCAAGAGACCCAGTACTTC
CASSLAPGLLQETQYF
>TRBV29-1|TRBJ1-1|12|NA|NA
TGCAGCGTCATTGACAGCAACACTGAAGCTTTCTTT
CSVIDSNTEAFF
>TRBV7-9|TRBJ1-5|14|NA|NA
TGTGCCAGCAGCTTAGGAGATAGCAATCAGCCCCAGCATTTT
CASSLGDSNQPQHF
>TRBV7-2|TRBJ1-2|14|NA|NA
TGTGCCAGCAGCTTATGGTCCAGTAACTATGGCTACACCTTC
CASSLWSSNYGYTF
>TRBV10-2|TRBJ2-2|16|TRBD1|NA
TGCGCCAGCAGTGAGATGGGGACAGGGACCGCCGGGGAGCTGTTTTTT
CASSEMGTGTAGELFF
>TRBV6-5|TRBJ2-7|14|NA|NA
TGTGCCAGCAGTTACTCCTCAGGGTCCTACGAGCAGTACTTC
CASSYSSGSYEQYF
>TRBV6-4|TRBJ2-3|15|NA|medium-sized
TGTGCCAGCAGTGACTCTGCAGACGGCACAGATACGCAGTATTTT
CASSDSADGTDTQYF
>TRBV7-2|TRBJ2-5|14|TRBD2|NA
TGTGCCAGCAGCCCCTGGACTAGGTCAGAGACCCAGTACTTC
CASSPWTRSETQYF
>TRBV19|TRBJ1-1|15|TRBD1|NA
TGTGCCTCTCGGGACAGGCAAATTATGAACACTGAAGCTTTCTTT
CASRDRQIMNTEAFF
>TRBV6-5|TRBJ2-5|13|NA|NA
TGTGCCAGCAGTTTCGGGAGAGCAGAGACCCAGTACTTC
CASSFGRAETQYF
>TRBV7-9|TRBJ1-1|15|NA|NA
TGTGCCAGCAGCCCAGGGACCTACATTTACACTGAAGCTTTCTTT
CASSPGTYIYTEAFF
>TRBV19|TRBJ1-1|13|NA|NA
TGTGCCAGTAGTTACAGCCCGGACACTGAAGCTTTCTTT
CASSYSPDTEAFF
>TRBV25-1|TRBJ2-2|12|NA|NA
TGTGCCAGCAGTGAATTGATCGGGGAGCTGTTTTTT
CASSELIGELFF
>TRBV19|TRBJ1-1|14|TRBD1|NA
TGTGCCAGTCAGCTGGGGGACAGGGACGCACAAGCTTTCTTT
CASQLGDRDAQAFF
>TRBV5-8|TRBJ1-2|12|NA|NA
TGTGCCAGCAGAAGGGGAGTATACGGCTACACCTTC
CASRRGVYGYTF
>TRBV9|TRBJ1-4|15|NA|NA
TGTGCCAGCAGCAGGGGGGTAGCAACTAATGAAAAACTGTTTTTT
CASSRGVATNEKLFF